These 10 T cell receptor beta chains originate from one sample sequenced in a study of shared clonotypes between healthy human individuals. Clones were sequenced by immunoSEQ multiplex PCR, and TCRdb holds only the in-frame ones, with some missing. The sample shows about 700,000 clones, about 91% of them seen only once. CD45RO negativity and positive selection for CCR7 defined naive CD8 cells, a population that excluded terminally differentiated effector memory CD45RA+ cells. The material sequenced was naive CD8+ T cells sorted from blood. The receptors shown here come from a man aged 25 to 40 in good health.

V usage is TRBV6-1 and J usage is TRBJ2-7; D ambiguous. V dropped 7 bases and J dropped 5 bases, with 18 bases sitting between them. This CDR3 comprises 14 residues. Germline CDR1 reads MNHNS; CDR2 reads SASEGT. CDR3 protein: CASINKRGHHEQYF. The CDR3 nucleotides are TGTGCCAGCATCAATAAGCGCGGCCACCACGAGCAGTACTTC.

The chain joins TRBV27 to TRBJ2-7; 7 bases line up with TRBD1. This CDR3 is 14 amino acids long. The germline V gene encodes CDR1 MNHEY and CDR2 SMNVEV (reference sequence). Trimming removed 5 bases from V and 4 bases from J; junction bases left unmatched: 8. Here the CDR3 reads CASSLRDRVYEQYF. CDR3 nucleotide sequence: TGTGCCAGCAGTCTACGGGACAGAGTTTACGAGCAGTACTTC.

The V call is TRBV2, the J call TRBJ1-1; D ambiguous. Trimming pared 8 bases from V and 5 bases from J, leaving 9 bases between. Germline CDR1 is SNHLY and CDR2 is FYNNEI. The CDR3 extends over 11 amino acids. This CDR3 is CASVGVTEAFF. For the CDR3, the DNA is TGTGCCAGCGTTGGGGTGACTGAAGCTTTCTTT. Complete variable domain (other parts from reference TRBV2 and TRBJ1-1): EPEVTQTPSHQVTQMGQEVILRCVPISNHLYFYWYRQILGQKVEFLVSFYNNEISEKSEIFDDQFSVERPDGSNFTLKIRSTKLEDSAMYFCASVGVTEAFFGQGTRLTVV.

The chain joins TRBV7-9 to TRBJ1-3; unclear D gene. V lost 5 bases and J 4 bases, leaving 18 bases between the germline ends. Germline V gene sequence: CDR1 SEHNR, CDR2 FQNEAQ (reference sequence). The CDR3 is 16 amino acids. This chain's CDR3 is CASSNTDAGTGNTIYF. Here the CDR3 DNA reads TGTGCCAGCAGCAACACTGATGCGGGAACCGGAAACACCATATATTTT.

There are a few counts of this clone. The CDR3 region has the DNA TGTGCCAGCAGCAAAAGGGACAGGGGAACCTATGGCTACACCTTC. This codes for CASSKRDRGTYGYTF. The chain joins TRBV5-6 to TRBJ1-2, with 10 bases aligning to TRBD1. The CDR3 runs 15 residues. Germline V lookup: CDR1 SGHDT, CDR2 YYEEEE. The J segment lost 4 bases and the V segment lost 4 bases, leaving 7 bases of the junction unmatched.

The chain combines TRBV7-9 with TRBJ2-7, with D perhaps TRBD1 (6 bases). The germline V gene has CDR1 SEHNR and CDR2 FQNEAQ (reference sequence). V lost 6 bases and J 2 bases, leaving 14 bases between the germline ends. There are 14 residues in the CDR3. The DNA for the CDR3 is TGTGCCAGCAGTTCGAGGGACACTGCCTACGAGCAGTACTTC. This translates into CASSSRDTAYEQYF.

This clone was picked up one time. The chain is built from TRBV27 and TRBJ2-7; possible D gene TRBD1, 5 bases. The germline V gene encodes CDR1 MNHEY and CDR2 SMNVEV (reference sequence). The CDR3 runs 13 residues. The V and J ends lost 3 bases and 7 bases respectively, with 13 bases between them. CDR3 nucleotides: TGTGCCAGCAGTTTTACCAGGACAAGGGAGCAGTACTTC. This encodes CASSFTRTREQYF.

The V gene is TRBV28, the J gene TRBJ2-3; D is tentatively TRBD1 or TRBD2 (5 bases each). V was trimmed by 5 bases and J by 14 bases, leaving 14 bases between them. Germline assignment: CDR1 MDHEN and CDR2 SYDVKM. The CDR3 length is 11 residues. The CDR3 DNA reads as TGTGCCAGCAGTCTCGAGGGACGGGGGTATTTT. Protein product: CASSLEGRGYF. The whole variable domain, filled in from reference TRBV28 and TRBJ2-3, reads DVKVTQSSRYLVKRTGEKVFLECVQDMDHENMFWYRQDPGLGLRLIYFSYDVKMKEKGDIPEGYSVSREKKERFSLILESASTNQTSMYLCASSLEGRGYFGPGTRLTVL.

The V call is TRBV7-2, the J call TRBJ2-7, with 7 bases that match TRBD2. V lost 5 bases to trimming and J lost 5 bases; unmatched junction nucleotides: 6. The CDR3 consists of 13 residues. CDR1 SGHTA and CDR2 FQGNSA come from the germline V gene. CDR3 region: CASSVWEGNEQYF. Written as DNA, the CDR3 is TGTGCCAGCAGCGTTTGGGAGGGTAACGAGCAGTACTTC.

The V gene is TRBV19, the J gene TRBJ1-1; D unclear. Trimming removed 1 base at V and 3 bases at J, with 12 bases between. The CDR3 consists of 15 residues. Germline CDR1 reads LNHDA; CDR2 reads SQIVND (reference sequence). For the CDR3, the DNA is TGTGCCAGTAGTATAGGTATTGGGCTGTACACTGAAGCTTTCTTT. It is translated as CASSIGIGLYTEAFF.